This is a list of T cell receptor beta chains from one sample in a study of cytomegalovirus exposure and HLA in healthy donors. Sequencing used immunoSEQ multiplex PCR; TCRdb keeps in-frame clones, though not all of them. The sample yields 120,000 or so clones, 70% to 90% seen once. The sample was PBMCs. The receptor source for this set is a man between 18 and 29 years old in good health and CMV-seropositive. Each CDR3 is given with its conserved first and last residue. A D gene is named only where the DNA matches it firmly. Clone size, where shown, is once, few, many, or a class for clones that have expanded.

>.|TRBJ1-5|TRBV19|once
TGTGCCAGTAGTATCTCCCTAGACAGTAATCAGCCCCAGCATTTT
CASSISLDSNQPQHF
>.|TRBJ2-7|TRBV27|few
TGTGCCAGCAGCCCGCTGATCAAGGACTTTCCTACGAGCGAGCAGTACTTC
CASSPLIKDFPTSEQYF
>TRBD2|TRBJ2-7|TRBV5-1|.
TGCGCCAGCAGCTTACTAGCGGGGGCCTCCTACGAGCAGTACTTC
CASSLLAGASYEQYF
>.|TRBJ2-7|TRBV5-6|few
TGTGCCAGCAGCTTGGGCGGGGGCAACGAGCAGTACTTC
CASSLGGGNEQYF
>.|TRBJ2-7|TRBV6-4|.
TGTGCCAGCAGTGACTCGGGGGGAGAGCAGTACTTC
CASSDSGGEQYF
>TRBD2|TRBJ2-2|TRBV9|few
TGTGCCAGCAGCGAGAGGCTAGCGGGGCCCGGGGAGCTGTTTTTT
CASSERLAGPGELFF
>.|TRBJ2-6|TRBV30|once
TGTGCCTGGCCTCACCTTATTAGGCGGCAAAGGGGAACTCCGGGGGCCAACGTCCTGACTTTC
CAWPHLIRRQRGTPGANVLTF
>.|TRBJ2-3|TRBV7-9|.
TGTGCCACCGGGGGTGCGGGCGTAAGCACAGATACGCAGTATTTT
CATGGAGVSTDTQYF
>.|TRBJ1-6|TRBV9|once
TGTGCCAGCGGATCCGAGGGAGGGCCTTCACCCCTCCACTTT
CASGSEGGPSPLHF
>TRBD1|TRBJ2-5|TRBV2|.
TGTGCCAGTAGCCTCCCGGGACAGGGGATTGTAGAGACCCAGTACTTC
CASSLPGQGIVETQYF
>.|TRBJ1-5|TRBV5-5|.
TGTGCCAGCAGCTTTGGCGGTCAGGGTGGGATTAGCAATCAGCCCCAGCATTTT
CASSFGGQGGISNQPQHF
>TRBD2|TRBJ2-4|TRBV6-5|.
TGTGCCAGCAGCCCCTCGGGAGGGGGAGTGAACATTCAGTACTTC
CASSPSGGGVNIQYF
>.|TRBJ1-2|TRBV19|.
TGTGCCAGTAGTGCATCTCCTATGGGCTACACCTTC
CASSASPMGYTF
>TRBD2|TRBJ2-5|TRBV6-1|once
TGTGCCAGCAGTGAAGGGTTGGCGGGGGGACTCCAAGAGACCCAGTACTTC
CASSEGLAGGLQETQYF
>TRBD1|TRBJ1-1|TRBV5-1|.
TGCGCCAGCAGCTTGGGAGTCGGGACAGAAGGCACTGAAGCTTTCTTT
CASSLGVGTEGTEAFF
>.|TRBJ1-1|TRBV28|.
TGTGCCAGCAGTGCCCCGAGAGGGCTTGATGAAGCTTTCTTT
CASSAPRGLDEAFF
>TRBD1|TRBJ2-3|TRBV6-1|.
TGTGCCAGCAGTGAAGCGACAGGGTCTACGCAGTATTTT
CASSEATGSTQYF
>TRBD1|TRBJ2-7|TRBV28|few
TGTGCCAGCAGCTTAGCCGGGACAGGGGGCTACGAGCAGTACTTC
CASSLAGTGGYEQYF
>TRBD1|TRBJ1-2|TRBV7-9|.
TGTGCCAGCAGCCCGGGACAGGGCTTCTATGGCTACACCTTC
CASSPGQGFYGYTF
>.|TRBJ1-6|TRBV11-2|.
TGTGCCAGCAGCTTAGACAGTATACATTCACCCCTCCACTTT
CASSLDSIHSPLHF
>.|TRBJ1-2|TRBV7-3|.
TGTGCCAGCAGCTTAAGAGGGGGTGGCTATGGCTACACCTTC
CASSLRGGGYGYTF
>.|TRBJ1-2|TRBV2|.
TGTGCCAGCAGTGATGGTGGGAGGTATGGCTACACCTTC
CASSDGGRYGYTF
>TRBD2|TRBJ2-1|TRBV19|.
TGTGCCAGTAGTAGGTCTGCGGGGGGGCTAGGGGAGCAGTTCTTC
CASSRSAGGLGEQFF
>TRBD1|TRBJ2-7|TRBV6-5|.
TGTGCCAGCAGTAGGGGACAGGACTACGAGCAGTACTTC
CASSRGQDYEQYF
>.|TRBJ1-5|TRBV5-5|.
TGTGCCAGCAGCTCCCGGACAGAGCTCCGCAATCAGCCCCAGCATTTT
CASSSRTELRNQPQHF
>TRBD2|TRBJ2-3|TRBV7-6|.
TGTGCCAGCAGCTTAGCACTAGCGAGTACAGATACGCAGTATTTT
CASSLALASTDTQYF
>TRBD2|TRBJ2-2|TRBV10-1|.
TGCGCCAGCAGTGATACAATCAGGACTAGCGGGGGGCCAGACACCGGGGAGCTGTTTTTT
CASSDTIRTSGGPDTGELFF